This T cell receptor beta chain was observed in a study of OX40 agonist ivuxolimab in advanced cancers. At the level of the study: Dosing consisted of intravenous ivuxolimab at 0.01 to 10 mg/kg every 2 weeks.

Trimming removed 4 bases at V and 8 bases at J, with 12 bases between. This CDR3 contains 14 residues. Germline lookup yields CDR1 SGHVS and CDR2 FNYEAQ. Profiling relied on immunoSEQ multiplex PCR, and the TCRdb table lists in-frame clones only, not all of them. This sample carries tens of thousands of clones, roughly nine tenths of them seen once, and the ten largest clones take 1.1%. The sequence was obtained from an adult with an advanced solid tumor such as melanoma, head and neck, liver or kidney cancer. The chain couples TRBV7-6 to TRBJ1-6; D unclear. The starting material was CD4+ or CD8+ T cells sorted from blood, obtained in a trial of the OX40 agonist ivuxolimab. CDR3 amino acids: CASSSDGRYSPLHF. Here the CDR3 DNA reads TGTGCCAGCAGCTCGGACGGACGATATTCACCCCTCCACTTT.